One and the same sample provided the 30 T cell receptor beta chains below, sequenced in a study of beta chain features in type 1 diabetes. cDNA synthesis used the whole RNA isolate, giving expressed TCRB sequences. TCRdb's table, derived via immunoSEQ multiplex PCR, lists solely in-frame clones and lacks some. The table shows a few hundred thousand clones, with about 12% occurring only once. Sequencing was done on a sample of naive CD4+ T cells from blood. All receptors come from a young man in good health.

This clone showed up just a few times. V usage is TRBV27 and J usage is TRBJ2-7, with a weak D call TRBD1 (6 bases). Trimming took 7 bases from V and 0 from J, leaving 16 bases between them. This CDR3 comprises 15 residues. CDR1 MNHEY and CDR2 SMNVEV come from the germline V gene (reference sequence). Here the CDR3 reads CASTPQDRTSYEQYF. The CDR3 nucleotides read TGTGCCAGCACCCCGCAGGACAGAACCTCCTACGAGCAGTACTTC.

This clone came up a few times. The rearrangement joins TRBV9 to TRBJ2-3; tentatively, D is TRBD1 (6 bases). The germline V and J ends were trimmed by 2 bases and 0 bases, with 13 bases remaining between them. Germline V gives CDR1 SGDLS, CDR2 YYNGEE. The CDR3 has 16 amino acids. Here the CDR3 reads CASSVGASRSTDTQYF. The CDR3 nucleotides are TGTGCCAGCAGCGTGGGGGCGAGCAGAAGCACAGATACGCAGTATTTT.

This clone was observed a handful of times. This chain uses TRBV7-9 with TRBJ2-3; D call uncertain. The CDR3 sequence is 15 residues long. The V gene lost 2 bases and the J gene lost 4 bases, with 13 bases spanning the gap. From germline, CDR1 is SEHNR and CDR2 FQNEAQ (reference sequence). The CDR3 nucleotides read TGTGCCAGCAGCTTAACAGCCCTTGGCCCAGATACGCAGTATTTT. It encodes CASSLTALGPDTQYF. Supplemented by reference TRBV7-9 and TRBJ2-3, the full variable domain reads DTGVSQNPRHKITKRGQNVTFRCDPISEHNRLYWYRQTLGQGPEFLTYFQNEAQLEKSRLLSDRFSAERPKGSFSTLEIQRTEQGDSAMYLCASSLTALGPDTQYFGPGTRLTVL.

The table lists this clone with a few counts. The CDR3 region has the DNA TGTGCCAGCAGCCCTGGGACAGGGGGCGCGATTAATATCGGGGAGCTGTTTTTT. Residues: CASSPGTGGAINIGELFF. The J gene is TRBJ2-2, the V gene TRBV5-6, with 12 bases aligning to TRBD1. CDR1 is SGHDT, CDR2 YYEEEE, per germline. Trimming removed 4 bases from V and 7 bases from J; junction bases left unmatched: 14. This CDR3 is 18 amino acids long.

The rearrangement uses TRBV4-1 and TRBJ2-1; 10 bases map to TRBD2. The length of the CDR3 is 16 residues. The V gene's germline CDR1 is MGHRA and CDR2 YSYEKL. The V gene end was trimmed by 2 bases and the J gene end by 6 bases; junction bases not matched to a gene: 7. The DNA for the CDR3 is TGCGCCAGCAGCCAATCAAGCGGGGGGGGACGCAATGAGCAGTTCTTC. It yields the protein CASSQSSGGGRNEQFF.

This clone turned up a few times. The V and J genes are TRBV6-5 and TRBJ2-7; TRBD2 agrees at 12 bases. This CDR3 is 15 amino acids long. The ends lost 6 bases at V and 9 bases at J; junction bases unmatched: 12. The V gene's germline CDR1 is MNHEY and CDR2 SVGAGI. The CDR3 nucleotides read TGTGCCAGCAGCCCTCGACTAGCGGGAGAAGGTGGGCAGTACTTC. It specifies CASSPRLAGEGGQYF.

There are a few counts of this clone. J is TRBJ1-5 and V is TRBV7-2; a possible D gene is TRBD1 (5 bases). The V end lost 5 bases, the J end lost 3 bases, and 8 bases lay between the germline ends. The germline CDR1 and CDR2 sequences are SGHTA and FQGNSA. The length of the CDR3 is 13 residues. The CDR3, as DNA: TGTGCCAGCAGCCGGGGGATCAATCAGCCCCAGCATTTT. This translates into CASSRGINQPQHF.

This clone was found a few times. This sample includes further DNA sequences coding for the same CDR3. The V call is TRBV5-6, the J call TRBJ2-1; tentative D call: TRBD2 (6 bases). The V gene's germline CDR1 is SGHDT and CDR2 YYEEEE. Trimming removed 5 bases at V and 1 base at J, with 13 bases between. CDR3 size: 15 residues. CDR3 coding DNA: TGTGCCAGCAGTCTACTAGCTGGATCCTACAATGAGCAGTTCTTC. Encoded protein: CASSLLAGSYNEQFF.

This chain connects TRBV28 to TRBJ2-7, with 12 bases matching TRBD2. With 2 bases clipped from V and 2 bases from J, the junction kept 7 bases outside the gene matches. Germline CDR1 is MDHEN and CDR2 is SYDVKM. The length of the CDR3 is 17 residues. The CDR3 bases are TGTGCCAGCAGTTTAGCACTAGCGGGAGGTCGAACCTACGAGCAGTACTTC. Protein product: CASSLALAGGRTYEQYF.

This clone was detected a few times. Other DNA sequences from this sample encode an identical CDR3 as well. V is TRBV29-1 and J is TRBJ2-3, with 10 bases that match TRBD1. The V gene end was trimmed by 6 bases and the J gene end by 3 bases; junction bases not matched to a gene: 3. This CDR3 region has 13 residues. CDR1 is SQVTM and CDR2 is ANQGSEA in the germline V gene. CDR3 in amino acids: CSVDRGGTDTQYF. The CDR3 DNA sequence: TGCAGCGTGGACAGGGGGGGAACAGATACGCAGTATTTT.

The V gene is TRBV15, the J gene TRBJ2-4, with 9 bases that match TRBD1. The length of the CDR3 is 16 residues. With 3 bases clipped from V and 9 bases from J, the junction kept 12 bases outside the gene matches. Germline lookup yields CDR1 LNHNV and CDR2 YYDKDF (reference sequence). The CDR3, as DNA: TGTGCCACCAGCAGTTTAGGGCGGACAGGGGTTATCATTCAGTACTTC. It translates to CATSSLGRTGVIIQYF.

This clone was detected only a few times. This chain links TRBV30 with TRBJ1-5, with TRBD1 identical over 7 bases. This CDR3 comprises 17 residues. Losses at the gene ends were 3 bases for V and 5 bases for J; bases not matched to a gene: 16. Germline V gene data show CDR1 as GTSNPN and CDR2 as SVGIG (reference sequence). The chain's CDR3 is CAWSHRQGGKGYQPQHF. Here the CDR3 DNA reads TGTGCCTGGAGCCACAGACAGGGTGGGAAGGGGTATCAGCCCCAGCATTTT.

This clone showed up just a few times. The chain has TRBV18 and TRBJ1-5; D gene uncertain. Germline-derived CDR1 and CDR2 are KGHSH and LQKENI. The CDR3 runs 15 residues. V lost 5 bases, J lost 9 bases, and 20 bases lay in between. The CDR3 bases are TGTGCCAGCTCATTGAACGGAGAGGCGATGTCGCCCCAGCATTTT. Translating gives CASSLNGEAMSPQHF.

This clone was counted only a few times. The V call is TRBV28, the J call TRBJ2-5; TRBD1 aligns across 7 bases. J was trimmed by 5 bases and V by 6 bases; bases with no gene match: 12. This CDR3 comprises 15 residues. Germline V CDR1 and CDR2: MDHEN, SYDVKM. The CDR3 DNA follows: TGTGCCAGCAGCCATGGGACAGCAAAGGGGGAGACCCAGTACTTC. This gives the protein CASSHGTAKGETQYF.

The sample holds a few counts of this clone. The chain joins TRBV7-2 to TRBJ2-5; D possibly corresponds to TRBD1 (6 bases). Germline V CDR1 and CDR2: SGHTA, FQGNSA. The CDR3 is made up of 17 amino acids. Trimming took off 2 bases at V and 6 bases at J, with 22 bases between the two ends. This chain's CDR3 is CASSLFMVGQGTQTQYF. DNA for the CDR3: TGTGCCAGCAGCTTATTCATGGTGGGGCAGGGGACGCAGACCCAGTACTTC. Supplemented by reference TRBV7-2 and TRBJ2-5, the full variable domain reads GAGVSQSPSNKVTEKGKDVELRCDPISGHTALYWYRQSLGQGLEFLIYFQGNSAPDKSGLPSDRFSAERTGGSVSTLTIQRTQQEDSAVYLCASSLFMVGQGTQTQYFGPGTRLLVL.

The chain combines TRBV4-3 with TRBJ2-1; 9 bases fit TRBD2. V lost 3 bases and J lost 5; bases outside the gene matches: 8. In germline, CDR1 is LGHNA, CDR2 YSLEER. The CDR3 has 16 amino acids. In nucleotides, the CDR3 is TGCGCCAGCAGCCAGGTGGCTAGCGGGACCCACAATGAGCAGTTCTTC. It specifies CASSQVASGTHNEQFF.

This clone was seen only a few times. The chain has TRBV19 and TRBJ2-1; D might be TRBD1 (6 bases). Germline V lookup: CDR1 LNHDA, CDR2 SQIVND (reference sequence). This CDR3 contains 13 residues. Deletions cut 2 bases from V and 6 bases from J, with 8 bases between. CDR3 DNA: TGTGCCAGTAGTATACGGGACATCAATGAGCAGTTCTTC. This encodes CASSIRDINEQFF.

This clone occurred a few times. This rearrangement joins TRBV27 to TRBJ2-7; 8 bases are a match to TRBD1. J gave up 6 bases and V 8 bases, and 24 bases lay outside the gene matches. The length of the CDR3 is 18 residues. Germline V gene lookup returns CDR1 MNHEY and CDR2 SMNVEV (reference sequence). CDR3 nucleotides: TGTGCCAGCTTTCCCCCAAATGCGGCCCGTGCAGGGGGCTTCGAGCAGTACTTC. Its translation is CASFPPNAARAGGFEQYF.

This rearrangement joins TRBV4-3 to TRBJ2-7; D unresolved. Trimming removed 0 bases from V and 0 bases from J, with 12 bases in between. The CDR3 loop spans 16 amino acids. Germline V lookup: CDR1 LGHNA, CDR2 YSLEER. CDR3 sequence: CASSQDTASYSYEQYF. CDR3 nucleotides: TGCGCCAGCAGCCAAGATACAGCCTCCTACTCCTACGAGCAGTACTTC.

A few counts support this clone. The chain couples TRBV11-2 to TRBJ1-2; 7 positions match TRBD1. J gave up 5 bases and V 5 bases, and 11 bases lay outside the gene matches. This CDR3 contains 15 residues. The V gene's germline CDR1 is SGHAT and CDR2 FQNNGV. The CDR3 protein is CASSRITGDRYGYTF. The CDR3 nucleotides are TGTGCCAGCAGCCGAATCACAGGGGATCGTTATGGCTACACCTTC. Looking up the rest from reference TRBV11-2 and TRBJ1-2 gives the full variable domain: EAGVAQSPRYKIIEKRQSVAFWCNPISGHATLYWYQQILGQGPKLLIQFQNNGVVDDSQLPKDRFSAERLKGVDSTLKIQPAKLEDSAVYLCASSRITGDRYGYTFGSGTRLTVV.

In its sample, this clone was seen a few times. V gene TRBV5-1 combines with J gene TRBJ2-7, with D unclear. The CDR3 spans 14 residues. V lost 4 bases, J lost 1 base, and 12 bases lay in between. Looked up from germline, CDR1 is SGHRS and CDR2 is YFSETQ. The DNA of the CDR3 is TGCGCCAGCAGCCCCCGTCGGTTGTCCTACGAGCAGTACTTC. Its protein is CASSPRRLSYEQYF.

The sample holds one count of this clone. V gene TRBV6-5 combines with J gene TRBJ1-5; a possible D gene is TRBD1 (5 bases). The CDR3 has 15 residues. Germline CDR1 and CDR2: MNHEY and SVGAGI. V was pared by 0 bases and J by 1 base, with 7 bases between. The CDR3 protein is CASSYSRQSNQPQHF. In nucleotides, the CDR3 is TGTGCCAGCAGTTACTCGAGACAGAGCAATCAGCCCCAGCATTTT.

As concerns this clone: The same CDR3 also results from other DNA sequences found in this sample. The V gene is TRBV30, the J gene TRBJ2-1; D is uncertain. CDR1 and CDR2 (germline): GTSNPN, SVGIG (reference sequence). With 1 base removed from V and 0 bases from J, the gap between germline ends came to 7 bases. This CDR3 is 14 amino acids long. The CDR3 spells CAWSGGSSYNEQFF. For the CDR3, the DNA is TGTGCCTGGAGTGGAGGAAGCTCCTACAATGAGCAGTTCTTC.

The gene calls are TRBV19 and TRBJ1-1; D not resolved. Trimming took 0 bases from V and 1 from J, leaving 6 bases between them. The CDR3 runs 14 residues. Germline CDR1 LNHDA, CDR2 SQIVND (reference sequence). CDR3 nucleotides: TGTGCCAGTAGTATAGATCGTTGGAACACTGAAGCTTTCTTT. Its protein is CASSIDRWNTEAFF.

The V call is TRBV29-1, the J call TRBJ1-1; the D gene is possibly TRBD1 (6 bases). V was cut by 2 bases and J by 5 bases, with 12 bases left in between. The CDR3 loop spans 13 amino acids. From germline, CDR1 is SQVTM and CDR2 ANQGSEA. For the CDR3, the DNA is TGCAGCGTTGAATCGAGTCAGGGGACTGAAGCTTTCTTT. It codes for CSVESSQGTEAFF. The whole variable domain, remainder taken from reference TRBV29-1 and TRBJ1-1, is SAVISQKPSRDICQRGTSLTIQCQVDSQVTMMFWYRQQPGQSLTLIATANQGSEATYESGFVIDKFPISRPNLTFSTLTVSNMSPEDSSIYLCSVESSQGTEAFFGQGTRLTVV.

This clone was recorded a few times. The rearrangement links TRBV5-1 to TRBJ2-7; tentatively, D is TRBD1 (6 bases). The CDR3 runs to 14 residues. Germline values: CDR1 SGHRS, CDR2 YFSETQ. Trimming removed 4 bases from V and 0 bases from J, with 11 bases in between. CDR3: CASSTGQLSYEQYF. For the CDR3, the DNA is TGCGCCAGCAGCACCGGACAGCTCTCCTACGAGCAGTACTTC.

This clone was found a few times. This sequence joins TRBV7-2 and TRBJ2-2; 12 bases map to TRBD1. The CDR3 length is 15 residues. V was pared by 5 bases and J by 6 bases, with 4 bases of the junction left unmatched. Looked up from germline, CDR1 is SGHTA and CDR2 is FQGNSA. Written as DNA, the CDR3 is TGTGCCAGCAGCCCCGGGACAGGGGGCTCCGGGGAGCTGTTTTTT. Translation: CASSPGTGGSGELFF.

This clone has only a few counts. The genes are TRBV10-3 and TRBJ2-4; D might be TRBD1 (5 bases). Germline loops: CDR1 ENHRY, CDR2 SYGVKD. V was shortened by 5 bases and J by 0 bases, with 11 bases between the two germline ends. The CDR3 totals 15 residues. CDR3 nucleotides: TGTGCCATCAGTCAGGGAAATCTAGCCAAAAACATTCAGTACTTC. Amino acid sequence: CAISQGNLAKNIQYF.

The V call is TRBV5-1, the J call TRBJ1-3, with D possibly being TRBD1 (6 bases). The CDR3 consists of 14 residues. The ends were cut back, 4 bases at V and 2 bases at J, with 10 bases in the middle. Germline V gene data show CDR1 as SGHRS and CDR2 as YFSETQ. DNA of the CDR3: TGCGCCAGCAGCCTCAGGGGACCTGGAAACACCATATATTTT. It codes for CASSLRGPGNTIYF.

Only a few counts were recorded for this clone. The chain joins TRBV5-1 to TRBJ2-5; 11 positions match TRBD2. Germline V CDR1 and CDR2: SGHRS, YFSETQ. This CDR3 spans 14 amino acids. After removal of 9 bases from V and 3 bases from J, the junction contained 7 bases not matched to a gene. The CDR3 nucleotides are TGCGCCACCTCTATGGGACTAGCGGAAGAGACCCAGTACTTC. Its translation is CATSMGLAEETQYF.